One sample yielded the 27 T cell receptor beta chains listed below, sequenced in a study of TIL therapy for anti-PD-1-resistant metastatic lung cancer. Time point given: pre-treatment sample, taken before nivolumab and TIL therapy. The libraries were made with immunoSEQ v3. Measured with immunoSEQ multiplex PCR; TCRdb has only the in-frame clones, and not every one. The table shows around 30,000 clones, with 74% occurring only once. Source: blood, taken at baseline. These receptor sequences come from a woman aged 30 to 85 with non-small cell lung cancer.

The V call is TRBV5-6, the J call TRBJ1-1; D unclear. Trimming pared 0 bases from V and 4 bases from J, leaving 10 bases between. The CDR3 has 14 residues. Germline CDR1 and CDR2: SGHDT and YYEEEE. The CDR3 loop reads CASSLVVWFTEAFF. CDR3 nucleotides: TGTGCCAGCAGCTTGGTAGTCTGGTTCACTGAAGCTTTCTTT. The full variable domain, in which reference TRBV5-6 and TRBJ1-1 provide the parts outside the CDR3, is DAGVTQSPTHLIKTRGQQVTLRCSPKSGHDTVSWYQQALGQGPQFIFQYYEEEERQRGNFPDRFSGHQFPNYSSELNVNALLLGDSALYLCASSLVVWFTEAFFGQGTRLTVV.

The chain links TRBV27 to TRBJ2-3; no clear D. V was pared by 1 base and J by 7 bases, with 12 bases between. This CDR3 is 14 amino acids long. CDR1 is MNHEY and CDR2 is SMNVEV in the germline V gene (reference sequence). CDR3 in amino acids: CASSLFLEQNTQYF. The CDR3 DNA is TGTGCCAGCAGTTTATTCCTTGAGCAGAATACGCAGTATTTT.

This rearrangement joins TRBV11-3 to TRBJ2-1; no clear D. V was pared by 4 bases and J by 8 bases, with 15 bases between. There are 14 residues in the CDR3. The germline V gene has CDR1 SGHNT and CDR2 YENEEA. This chain's CDR3 is CASSSRGVRDEQFF. The CDR3, as DNA: TGTGCCAGCAGCTCCCGTGGGGTTCGGGATGAGCAGTTCTTC.

The rearrangement joins TRBV29-1 to TRBJ1-1; TRBD1 is a possible D gene (5 bases). The germline V and J ends were trimmed by 7 bases and 5 bases, with 11 bases remaining between them. This CDR3 comprises 11 residues. Germline CDR1 reads SQVTM; CDR2 reads ANQGSEA. CDR3 sequence: CSAGWGTEAFF. CDR3 DNA: TGCAGCGCTGGGTGGGGGACTGAAGCTTTCTTT.

This clone was counted a few times. The genes are TRBV25-1 and TRBJ2-2, with D hard to call. V was shortened by 6 bases and J by 7 bases, with 3 bases between the two germline ends. The CDR3 consists of 10 residues. Germline V lookup: CDR1 MGHDK, CDR2 SYGVNS. CDR3 amino acids: CASSSGELFF. The CDR3 DNA follows: TGTGCCAGCAGCAGCGGGGAGCTGTTTTTT.

This clone was recorded only once. The J gene is TRBJ1-2, the V gene TRBV28, with D tentatively TRBD1 (5 bases). CDR3 size: 15 residues. Germline V lookup: CDR1 MDHEN, CDR2 SYDVKM. With 6 bases removed from V and 4 bases from J, the gap between germline ends came to 18 bases. The CDR3: CASRNGTSWGYGYTF. The CDR3 DNA reads as TGTGCCAGCAGGAACGGGACTTCCTGGGGCTATGGCTACACCTTC.

The rearrangement links TRBV6-5 to TRBJ2-7; 7 nucleotides match TRBD2. After removal of 6 bases from V and 4 bases from J, the junction contained 12 bases not matched to a gene. The CDR3 spans 15 residues. CDR1 MNHEY and CDR2 SVGAGI come from the germline V gene. This chain's CDR3 is CASRKRLASLYEQYF. DNA for the CDR3: TGTGCCAGCAGAAAGAGACTAGCCAGTCTATACGAGCAGTACTTC.

This clone was detected only a few times. The rearrangement uses TRBV29-1 and TRBJ2-1; 12 positions agree with TRBD2. The CDR3 is 17 residues long. V was pared by 0 bases and J by 6 bases, with 9 bases of the junction left unmatched. The germline gives CDR1 SQVTM, CDR2 ANQGSEA. The CDR3 DNA reads TGCAGCGTTGAAGATTCCCCTGGACTAGCGGGAAGCAATGAGCAGTTCTTC. Residues: CSVEDSPGLAGSNEQFF.

The chain carries TRBV7-2 and TRBJ1-2; D may be TRBD1 (6 bases). V was shortened by 5 bases and J by 2 bases, with 15 bases between the two germline ends. Germline V gene lookup returns CDR1 SGHTA and CDR2 FQGNSA. CDR3 length equals 15 residues. CDR3 nucleotide sequence: TGTGCCAGCAGCCGAACCTGGACAGAAAACTATGGCTACACCTTC. Protein: CASSRTWTENYGYTF.

V and J are TRBV5-5 and TRBJ2-1; 12 positions match TRBD1. The germline V gene encodes CDR1 SGHKS and CDR2 YYEKEE (reference sequence). The CDR3 has 16 residues. The junction had 8 bases not matched to a gene; V was cut back by 2 bases and J by 8 bases. In nucleotides, the CDR3 is TGTGCCAGCAGCTTTAACCCGGGACAGGGGGCTTATGAGCAGTTCTTC. Encoded protein: CASSFNPGQGAYEQFF.

The chain employs TRBV6-5 and TRBJ2-5; D call uncertain. The CDR3 contains 14 residues. V was trimmed by 6 bases and J by 5 bases, leaving 16 bases between them. CDR1 is MNHEY, CDR2 SVGAGI, per germline. In nucleotides, the CDR3 is TGTGCCAGCAGCCTGGACCTTCAGGCCGAGACCCAGTACTTC. It specifies CASSLDLQAETQYF.

V gene TRBV27 combines with J gene TRBJ2-1; 7 bases map to TRBD2. The CDR3 loop spans 15 amino acids. Germline loops: CDR1 MNHEY, CDR2 SMNVEV (reference sequence). V shed 2 bases, J shed 8 bases, and the junction held 9 bases outside the gene matches. The CDR3 nucleotides read TGTGCCAGCAGTTTAGTCGGCGGGAGAGTTCATGAGCAGTTCTTC. Translation: CASSLVGGRVHEQFF.

The chain uses TRBV11-2 and TRBJ2-3, with 9 bases identical to TRBD2. Germline V lookup: CDR1 SGHAT, CDR2 FQNNGV. CDR3 length equals 17 residues. The V gene end was trimmed by 2 bases and the J gene end by 0 bases; junction bases not matched to a gene: 6. CDR3 DNA: TGTGCCAGCAGCTTAAGGGGGAGCGGGAGGAGCACAGATACGCAGTATTTT. It codes for CASSLRGSGRSTDTQYF.

The chain joins TRBV18 to TRBJ2-7; TRBD1 matches 8 bases. The CDR3 runs to 14 residues. V was clipped by 2 bases and J by 6 bases; unmatched bases: 6. The germline gives CDR1 KGHSH, CDR2 LQKENI. The CDR3 loop reads CASSPRQGIFEQYF. In nucleotides, the CDR3 is TGTGCCAGCTCACCAAGACAGGGGATATTCGAGCAGTACTTC.

V usage is TRBV11-2 and J usage is TRBJ2-7; TRBD1 matches 7 bases. CDR1 is SGHAT and CDR2 is FQNNGV in the germline V gene. The trim removed 5 bases at V and 4 bases at J, leaving 8 bases unmatched. CDR3 length equals 14 residues. In DNA, the CDR3 is TGTGCCAGCAGCCAAAGAGGGGGCCAGTACGAGCAGTACTTC. This gives the protein CASSQRGGQYEQYF.

The V call is TRBV29-1, the J call TRBJ2-2; 7 bases are a match to TRBD1. V was clipped by 4 bases and J by 7 bases; unmatched bases: 6. Germline CDR1 is SQVTM and CDR2 is ANQGSEA. This CDR3 is 13 amino acids long. CDR3 DNA sequence: TGCAGCGTTGGCAGGGGGTCGGGCGGGGAGCTGTTTTTT. It encodes CSVGRGSGGELFF.

The J gene is TRBJ2-1, the V gene TRBV5-1; tentatively, D is TRBD2 (6 bases). The CDR3 consists of 15 residues. V lost 0 bases, J lost 7 bases, and 14 bases lay in between. The germline V gene encodes CDR1 SGHRS and CDR2 YFSETQ. CDR3 nucleotide sequence: TGCGCCAGCAGCTTGGCTGGGGGGAGGAATAATGAGCAGTTCTTC. Protein product: CASSLAGGRNNEQFF.

Turning to this clone: A junction end diverges from the germline sequence, so it may reflect a read error. The chain joins TRBV5-6 to TRBJ2-1; 8 bases fit TRBD1. The CDR3 runs 12 residues. The germline CDR1 and CDR2 sequences are SGHDT and YYEEEE. The CDR3 region is CASSPDRETLIF. The CDR3 nucleotides are TGTGCCAGCAGCCCGGACAGGGAGACCCTGATCTTC.

This clone was seen a handful of times. V is TRBV9 and J is TRBJ2-5; D perhaps matches TRBD2 (5 bases). CDR3 length: 14 amino acids. Germline loops: CDR1 SGDLS, CDR2 YYNGEE. Trimming removed 4 bases at V and 1 base at J, with 11 bases between. Written as DNA, the CDR3 is TGTGCCAGCAGCCAGATAGCGTCCCAAGAGACCCAGTACTTC. Its translation is CASSQIASQETQYF.

V usage is TRBV7-8 and J usage is TRBJ2-2; D ambiguous. The CDR3 extends over 15 amino acids. CDR1 is SGHVS, CDR2 FQNEAQ, per germline. V dropped 1 base and J dropped 4 bases, with 10 bases sitting between them. CDR3: CASSLGIRVTGELFF. In DNA form, the CDR3 reads TGTGCCAGCAGCTTAGGCATCCGGGTCACCGGGGAGCTGTTTTTT.

The gene calls are TRBV2 and TRBJ2-3; D could derive from TRBD1 or TRBD2 (5 bases each). Trimming stripped 2 bases from V and 9 bases from J, with 15 bases between. This CDR3 is 14 amino acids long. CDR1 SNHLY and CDR2 FYNNEI come from the germline V gene. DNA of the CDR3: TGTGCCAGCAGTGAATTGGTCGGGAAGGGGACGCAGTATTTT. Encoded protein: CASSELVGKGTQYF.

The chain couples TRBV11-2 to TRBJ2-5, with TRBD2 matching over 8 bases. J gave up 4 bases and V 1 base, and 8 bases lay outside the gene matches. Germline V gene data show CDR1 as SGHAT and CDR2 as FQNNGV. CDR3 length: 16 residues. The CDR3 DNA sequence: TGTGCCAGCAGCTTAGTGGGTCAGCGGGGGTTAGAGACCCAGTACTTC. Encoded protein: CASSLVGQRGLETQYF.

The chain carries TRBV18 and TRBJ2-5, with D possibly matching TRBD1 (6 bases). The V gene's germline CDR1 is KGHSH and CDR2 LQKENI. Trimming took off 3 bases at V and 2 bases at J, with 7 bases between the two ends. The CDR3 spans 13 residues. The DNA of the CDR3 is TGTGCCAGCTCACCCGGACAGCAAGAGACCCAGTACTTC. Protein product: CASSPGQQETQYF.

J is TRBJ2-1 and V is TRBV7-2; D not certain. The CDR3 runs 12 residues. V was trimmed by 1 base and J by 8 bases, leaving 6 bases between them. Per germline, CDR1 SGHTA and CDR2 FQGNSA. The CDR3 DNA reads TGTGCCAGCAGCTTAGTTGAGTATGAGCAGTTCTTC. Amino acid sequence: CASSLVEYEQFF. The whole variable domain, remainder taken from reference TRBV7-2 and TRBJ2-1, is GAGVSQSPSNKVTEKGKDVELRCDPISGHTALYWYRQSLGQGLEFLIYFQGNSAPDKSGLPSDRFSAERTGGSVSTLTIQRTQQEDSAVYLCASSLVEYEQFFGPGTRLTVL.

The gene calls are TRBV5-1 and TRBJ2-3; D remains ambiguous. V was clipped by 7 bases and J by 0 bases, with 12 bases between them. Germline CDR1 SGHRS, CDR2 YFSETQ. The CDR3 totals 14 residues. This CDR3 is CASEPGSSTDTQYF. For the CDR3, the DNA is TGCGCCAGCGAACCGGGTTCTAGCACAGATACGCAGTATTTT.

The rearrangement joins TRBV29-1 to TRBJ1-6; 10 bases are shared with TRBD1. The ends lost 4 bases at V and 9 bases at J; junction bases unmatched: 6. This CDR3 has 14 residues. Germline V CDR1 and CDR2: SQVTM, ANQGSEA. The CDR3 bases are TGCAGCGTTGGGGACAGGGGTTCTGGTTCACCCCTCCACTTT. As protein: CSVGDRGSGSPLHF. Based on the CDR3 plus reference TRBV29-1 and TRBJ1-6, the full variable domain is SAVISQKPSRDICQRGTSLTIQCQVDSQVTMMFWYRQQPGQSLTLIATANQGSEATYESGFVIDKFPISRPNLTFSTLTVSNMSPEDSSIYLCSVGDRGSGSPLHFGNGTRLTVT.

J is TRBJ2-1 and V is TRBV29-1, with 7 bases identical to TRBD2. The CDR3 is 12 amino acids. Germline loops: CDR1 SQVTM, CDR2 ANQGSEA. V lost 0 bases and J lost 7; bases outside the gene matches: 0. The CDR3 spells CSVEEAGNEQFF. CDR3 nucleotides: TGCAGCGTTGAAGAAGCGGGGAATGAGCAGTTCTTC.